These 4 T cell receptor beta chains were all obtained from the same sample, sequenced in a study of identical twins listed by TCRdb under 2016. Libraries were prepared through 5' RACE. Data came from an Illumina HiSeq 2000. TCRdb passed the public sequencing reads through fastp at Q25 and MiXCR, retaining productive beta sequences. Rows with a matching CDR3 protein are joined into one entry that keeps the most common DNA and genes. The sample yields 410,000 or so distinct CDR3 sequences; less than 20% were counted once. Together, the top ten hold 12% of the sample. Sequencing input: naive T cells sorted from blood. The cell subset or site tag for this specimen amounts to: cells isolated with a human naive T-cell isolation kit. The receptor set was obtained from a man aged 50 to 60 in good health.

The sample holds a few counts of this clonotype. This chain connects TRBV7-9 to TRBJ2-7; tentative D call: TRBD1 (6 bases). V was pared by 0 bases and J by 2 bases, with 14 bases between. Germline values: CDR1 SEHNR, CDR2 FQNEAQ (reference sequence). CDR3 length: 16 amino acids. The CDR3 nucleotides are TGTGCCAGCAGCTTAGCCTACGGACAGTTAACCTACGAGCAGTACTTC. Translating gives CASSLAYGQLTYEQYF.

The chain's CDR3 is CASSLEGLIADTQYF. CDR3 in DNA: TGTGCCAGCAGTTTAGAAGGATTGATCGCAGATACGCAGTATTTT. The gene calls are TRBV12-3 or TRBV12-4 and TRBJ2-3, with D unclear. The V end was cut by 1 base, the J end by 4 bases, with 12 bases between. The CDR3 consists of 15 residues.

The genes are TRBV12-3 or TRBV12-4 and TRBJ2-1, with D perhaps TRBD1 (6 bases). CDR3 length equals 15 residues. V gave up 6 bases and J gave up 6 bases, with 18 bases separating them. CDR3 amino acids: CASRTNRAPGNEQFF. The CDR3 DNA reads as TGTGCCAGCAGGACAAACAGGGCCCCTGGCAATGAGCAGTTCTTC.

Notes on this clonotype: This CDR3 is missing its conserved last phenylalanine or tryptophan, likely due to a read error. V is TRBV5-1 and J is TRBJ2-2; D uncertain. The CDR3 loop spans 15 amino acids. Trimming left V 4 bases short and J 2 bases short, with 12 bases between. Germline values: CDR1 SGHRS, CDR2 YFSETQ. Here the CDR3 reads CASSPWAPNTGELFY. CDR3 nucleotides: TGCGCCAGCAGCCCTTGGGCACCTAACACCGGGGAGCTGTTTTAT.